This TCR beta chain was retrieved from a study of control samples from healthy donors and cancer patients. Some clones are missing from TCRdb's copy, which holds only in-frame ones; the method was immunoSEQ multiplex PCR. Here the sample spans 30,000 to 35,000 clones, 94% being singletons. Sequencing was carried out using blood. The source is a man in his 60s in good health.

The CDR3 loop is CASSSGQSSYEQYF. In nucleotides, the CDR3 is TGTGCCAGCAGCTCGGGACAGAGCTCCTACGAGCAGTACTTC. The rearrangement joins TRBV7-9 to TRBJ2-7; TRBD1 aligns across 7 bases. The germline gives CDR1 SEHNR, CDR2 FQNEAQ (reference sequence). Germline trimming cut 4 bases from V and 0 bases from J; bases unmatched to any gene: 3. The CDR3 runs to 14 residues. Combining the CDR3 with reference TRBV7-9 and TRBJ2-7 gives the whole variable domain DTGVSQNPRHKITKRGQNVTFRCDPISEHNRLYWYRQTLGQGPEFLTYFQNEAQLEKSRLLSDRFSAERPKGSFSTLEIQRTEQGDSAMYLCASSSGQSSYEQYFGPGTRLTVT.